Described below is a single T cell receptor (beta chain) sequence and its context. Antigen unknown. This record belongs to a study of shared clonotypes between healthy human individuals. Study information: Contributing individuals were a couple of females and a few males aged 18 to 49.

The CDR3 has 14 amino acids. CDR1 and CDR2 from the germline V gene are MDHEN and SYDVKM. V lost 5 bases and J 0 bases, leaving 11 bases between the germline ends. Libraries were prepared by immunoSEQ multiplex PCR; TCRdb keeps only in-frame clonotypes and omits some of them. The table has approximately 2,300,000 clones, around 93% seen once. Subsets obtained from CD4+ cells comprised CD45RA+ naive and CD45RA-negative memory cells. Findings of the study overall: Clonotype sharing across donors was expected to vary with sequencing depth. Shared clonotypes across all four donors exceeded non-shared ones in generation probability.

The V call is TRBV28, the J call TRBJ2-7; possible D gene TRBD2, 6 bases. The clonotype originates from a man aged 18 to 29 in good health. Some clones in this sample may be carry-over from other donors' samples. Material for sequencing was naive CD4+ T cells from PBMCs. Sample subset: CD45RA+ positively selected. CDR3 loop: CASSPGLISYEQYF. For the CDR3, the DNA is TGTGCCAGCAGTCCGGGACTCATCTCCTACGAGCAGTACTTC.